Below, 7 T cell receptor beta chains from the same sample are listed, as sequenced in a study of blood T cell repertoires in COVID-19. Produced via immunoSEQ multiplex PCR; TCRdb's table is partial and in-frame only. The sample holds 70,000 to 95,000 clones, approximately 90% seen once. The specimen was peripheral blood. The receptors were gathered from a man aged 70 or older with active or convalescent COVID-19.

This clone has only one observation. This rearrangement joins TRBV29-1 to TRBJ2-2; TRBD2 might be the D (5 bases). V gave up 5 bases and J gave up 1 base, with 11 bases separating them. The CDR3 runs to 14 residues. The germline CDR1 and CDR2 sequences are SQVTM and ANQGSEA. The CDR3 nucleotides read TGCAGCGTTACCCCGGGAATGAACACCGGGGAGCTGTTTTTT. It is translated as CSVTPGMNTGELFF.

This sequence joins TRBV3-1 (or the pseudogene TRBV3-2) and TRBJ2-5; possible D gene TRBD2, 6 bases. Per germline, CDR1 LGHDT and CDR2 YNNKEL (reference sequence). Trimming took 1 base from V and 7 from J, leaving 13 bases between them. The CDR3 sequence is 14 residues long. The CDR3 here is CASSQVIAAPTQYF. Here the CDR3 DNA reads TGTGCCAGCAGCCAAGTGATAGCGGCCCCGACCCAGTACTTC.

The CDR3 here is CAGGRANEKLFF. In DNA form, the CDR3 reads TGTGCCGGCGGGAGGGCAAATGAAAAACTGTTTTTT. The chain has TRBV6-6 and TRBJ1-4; D not certain. Trimming shortened V by 11 bases and J by 5 bases, and 12 bases separated the two germline ends. Germline CDR1 reads MNHNY; CDR2 reads SVGAGI (reference sequence). The CDR3 covers 12 residues.

The rearrangement uses TRBV6-5 and TRBJ1-1; unclear D gene. The germline V and J ends were trimmed by 2 bases and 6 bases, with 13 bases remaining between them. The CDR3 runs to 14 residues. Per the germline V gene, CDR1 is MNHEY and CDR2 is SVGAGI. CDR3 DNA: TGTGCCAGCAGTTACGCCGGAGCCGGCGCTGAAGCTTTCTTT. Translation: CASSYAGAGAEAFF.

The chain recombines TRBV7-2 with TRBJ2-4, with TRBD1 matching over 7 bases. Trimming at V came to 5 bases and at J to 1 base, leaving 2 bases not matched to a gene. Germline V gives CDR1 SGHTA, CDR2 FQGNSA. The length of the CDR3 is 14 residues. CDR3 loop: CASSVTGAKNIQYF. CDR3 nucleotide sequence: TGTGCCAGCAGCGTGACAGGGGCCAAAAACATTCAGTACTTC.

The chain has TRBV7-2 and TRBJ2-2; D remains ambiguous. Trimming pared 8 bases from V and 2 bases from J, leaving 9 bases between. Germline-derived CDR1 and CDR2 are SGHTA and FQGNSA. The length of the CDR3 is 13 residues. The CDR3 region is CASAPQNTGELFF. CDR3 sequence (DNA): TGTGCCAGCGCGCCGCAAAACACCGGGGAGCTGTTTTTT.

The chain couples TRBV12-3 or TRBV12-4 to TRBJ2-1, with D tentatively TRBD1 (6 bases). This CDR3 has 13 residues. V lost 6 bases to trimming and J lost 4 bases, with 10 bases between them. CDR3 DNA sequence: TGTGCCAGCAGCTGGACAGATTACAATGAGCAGTTCTTC. It codes for CASSWTDYNEQFF.